This T cell receptor beta chain was identified during a study of identical twins. Regarding the study as a whole: Because invariant MAIT and iNKT cells could be present, zero-insertion analyses could be partly confounded. High-abundance cord blood beta clonotypes had fewer insertions; memory repertoires showed none.

A universal primer binding site was introduced by template switching. The final cDNA contained unique molecular identifiers. TCRdb reanalysed the 5' RACE reads using MiXCR and keeps one entry per CDR3 protein. The sample has roughly 1.6 million distinct CDR3 sequences; under 35% are singletons. This clonotype was recorded at least ten times. The antigen is unknown. The CDR3 runs 13 residues. The V and J ends lost 5 bases and 5 bases respectively, with 12 bases between them. This chain connects TRBV12-3 or TRBV12-4 to TRBJ2-5; D is unresolved. Sequenced input: cord blood. This sequence was found in a newborn girl in good health. The CDR3 DNA follows: TGTGCCAGCAGTGCTTCTAGGAGCGAGACCCAGTACTTC. Its protein is CASSASRSETQYF.